The 17 T cell receptor beta chains below were found in one sample sequenced in a study of shared clonotypes between healthy human individuals. CD45RO-negative cells were positively selected for CCR7, leaving out terminally differentiated effector memory CD45RA+ cells. Sequencing was performed with immunoSEQ multiplex PCR; in TCRdb, only in-frame clones are kept and a portion is missing. The sample includes approximately 1.9 million clones, around 95% of them seen just once. Sequencing used naive CD8+ T cells from PBMCs. These receptor sequences come from a man in his late teens or twenties in good health. Some clones in this sample may be carry-over from other donors' samples.

V gene TRBV27 combines with J gene TRBJ2-7; D possibly corresponds to TRBD2 (6 bases). Between the trimmed V and J ends, which lost 6 bases and 3 bases, there was a span of 12 bases. Germline V lookup: CDR1 MNHEY, CDR2 SMNVEV (reference sequence). This CDR3 has 13 amino acids. The CDR3 loop reads CASRAGLFYEQYF. The CDR3 DNA is TGTGCCAGCAGGGCCGGACTATTCTACGAGCAGTACTTC.

This chain joins TRBV7-8 and TRBJ1-5, with TRBD1 matching 7 bases. Germline V lookup: CDR1 SGHVS, CDR2 FQNEAQ. The junction had 14 bases not matched to a gene; V was cut back by 5 bases and J by 4 bases. This CDR3 region has 17 residues. CDR3 in DNA: TGTGCCAGCAGCCGACTAGTGGGCAGGGGGTTGAATCAGCCCCAGCATTTT. Encoded protein: CASSRLVGRGLNQPQHF.

The chain's CDR3 is CAISAQGDGYTF. The CDR3 nucleotides read TGTGCCATCAGTGCCCAGGGGGATGGCTACACCTTC. This chain joins TRBV10-3 and TRBJ1-2; 7 nucleotides line up with TRBD1. CDR1 and CDR2 from the germline V gene are ENHRY and SYGVKD. CDR3 length: 12 amino acids. Trimming took 4 bases from V and 6 from J; bases not matched to a gene: 2.

Note on this clone: The junction and the germline gene differ at one end; a read error may be behind it. Other nucleotide sequences in the sample specify the same CDR3. The chain uses TRBV4-1 and TRBJ1-5; D is unresolved. The CDR3 consists of 13 residues. CDR1 and CDR2 from the germline V gene are MGHRA and YSYEKL. CDR3 amino acids: CASSQGGNQPQHF. In DNA form, the CDR3 reads TGCGCCAGCAGTCAAGGCGGCAATCAGCCCCAGCATTTT.

The chain recombines TRBV6-1 with TRBJ2-1; TRBD2 aligns across 8 bases. Germline lookup yields CDR1 MNHNS and CDR2 SASEGT. V shed 7 bases and J 4 bases; nucleotides not matched to a gene: 9. This CDR3 is built from 15 residues. CDR3 coding DNA: TGTGCCAGCAATCGCGGGAGGTCCCCTTACAATGAGCAGTTCTTC. This sequence encodes CASNRGRSPYNEQFF.

This chain connects TRBV13 to TRBJ2-7, with 7 nucleotides matching TRBD1. The germline V gene encodes CDR1 PRHDT and CDR2 FYEKMQ (reference sequence). The junction had 3 bases not matched to a gene; V was cut back by 2 bases and J by 2 bases. CDR3 length equals 14 residues. In nucleotides, the CDR3 is TGTGCCAGCAGCTTAAGACAGGGAACCTACGAGCAGTACTTC. Its protein is CASSLRQGTYEQYF. Based on the CDR3 plus reference TRBV13 and TRBJ2-7, the full variable domain is AAGVIQSPRHLIKEKRETATLKCYPIPRHDTVYWYQQGPGQDPQFLISFYEKMQSDKGSIPDRFSAQQFSDYHSELNMSSLELGDSALYFCASSLRQGTYEQYFGPGTRLTVT.

The rearrangement links TRBV7-9 to TRBJ1-3, with D unresolved. The V and J ends lost 2 bases and 0 bases respectively, with 8 bases between them. The CDR3 has 15 amino acids. Germline V gene sequence: CDR1 SEHNR, CDR2 FQNEAQ (reference sequence). The CDR3 sequence: CASSLYLPSGNTIYF. The CDR3, as DNA: TGTGCCAGCAGCTTATATCTCCCCTCTGGAAACACCATATATTTT. Supplemented by reference TRBV7-9 and TRBJ1-3, the full variable domain reads DTGVSQNPRHKITKRGQNVTFRCDPISEHNRLYWYRQTLGQGPEFLTYFQNEAQLEKSRLLSDRFSAERPKGSFSTLEIQRTEQGDSAMYLCASSLYLPSGNTIYFGEGSWLTVV.

This chain connects TRBV4-2 to TRBJ2-3, with 12 bases lining up with TRBD2. Germline trimming cut 1 base from V and 5 bases from J; bases unmatched to any gene: 10. Germline assignment: CDR1 LGHNA and CDR2 YNFKEQ. The CDR3 sequence is 18 residues long. CDR3 protein: CASSQGDASGREGDTQYF. CDR3 nucleotides: TGTGCCAGCAGCCAAGGGGACGCTAGCGGGAGGGAAGGAGATACGCAGTATTTT.

The chain carries TRBV27 and TRBJ1-1; D is unresolved. Between the trimmed V and J ends, which lost 4 bases and 10 bases, there was a span of 25 bases. CDR3 size: 16 residues. Germline values: CDR1 MNHEY, CDR2 SMNVEV (reference sequence). The CDR3 sequence is CASSSVGPHTPEGAFF. CDR3 bases: TGTGCCAGCAGTTCGGTCGGACCGCACACGCCAGAGGGAGCTTTCTTT.

The V gene is TRBV27, the J gene TRBJ1-1, with no clear D. The CDR3 is 13 residues long. V was shortened by 2 bases and J by 1 base, with 5 bases between the two germline ends. Germline loops: CDR1 MNHEY, CDR2 SMNVEV (reference sequence). The CDR3 nucleotides read TGTGCCAGCAGTTTAGTGGGGAACACTGAAGCTTTCTTT. As protein: CASSLVGNTEAFF.

This clone came up once. The chain has TRBV6-9 and TRBJ2-3; tentative D call: TRBD1 (6 bases). V was clipped by 3 bases and J by 5 bases, with 12 bases between them. The V gene's germline CDR1 is MNHGY and CDR2 SVAAGI. The CDR3 is 14 residues long. The CDR3 coding sequence is TGTGCCAGCAGTTACGCGTACAGGGTAGATACGCAGTATTTT. It yields the protein CASSYAYRVDTQYF.

The chain is built from TRBV7-2 and TRBJ2-3, with D possibly being TRBD1 (6 bases). The V end lost 5 bases, the J end lost 4 bases, and 19 bases lay between the germline ends. This CDR3 comprises 16 residues. The germline gives CDR1 SGHTA, CDR2 FQGNSA. The CDR3 loop is CASSARLGAEADTQYF. The CDR3 DNA reads TGTGCCAGCAGCGCCCGACTGGGGGCGGAGGCAGATACGCAGTATTTT.

V gene TRBV27 combines with J gene TRBJ2-7, with 9 positions matching TRBD1. CDR3 length equals 16 residues. V gave up 4 bases and J gave up 3 bases; unmatched junction bases: 10. Looked up from germline, CDR1 is MNHEY and CDR2 is SMNVEV (reference sequence). Here the CDR3 DNA reads TGTGCCAGCAGTTGGGACTGGACAGGGGCAAGCTACGAGCAGTACTTC. Its translation: CASSWDWTGASYEQYF.

The genes are TRBV7-9 and TRBJ2-3; D gene unclear. The V gene lost 5 bases and the J gene lost 4 bases, with 13 bases spanning the gap. Germline CDR1 reads SEHNR; CDR2 reads FQNEAQ (reference sequence). The CDR3 covers 14 residues. The CDR3 bases are TGTGCCAGCAGCCCACTCGAAGTTCCAGATACGCAGTATTTT. Its translation: CASSPLEVPDTQYF.

The chain has TRBV6-5 and TRBJ1-2; possibly TRBD1 for D (5 bases). The CDR3 totals 15 residues. V lost 0 bases and J 6 bases, leaving 14 bases between the germline ends. CDR1 and CDR2 from the germline V gene are MNHEY and SVGAGI. CDR3 loop: CASSYSNYGGDGYTF. The CDR3 bases are TGTGCCAGCAGTTACTCGAATTACGGGGGTGATGGCTACACCTTC.

The J gene is TRBJ2-5, the V gene TRBV25-1; D might be TRBD2 (6 bases). The CDR3 loop spans 15 amino acids. Per germline, CDR1 MGHDK and CDR2 SYGVNS. Between the trimmed V and J ends, which lost 3 bases and 3 bases, there was a span of 14 bases. The DNA of the CDR3 is TGTGCCAGCAGTGACAGGAGGAGGGCTAAAGAGACCCAGTACTTC. Translated, it gives CASSDRRRAKETQYF. The full variable domain, with the rest looked up from reference TRBV25-1 and TRBJ2-5, is EADIYQTPRYLVIGTGKKITLECSQTMGHDKMYWYQQDPGMELHLIHYSYGVNSTEKGDLSSESTVSRIRTEHFPLTLESARPSHTSQYLCASSDRRRAKETQYFGPGTRLLVL.

The genes are TRBV6-1 and TRBJ2-3; TRBD2 might be the D (5 bases). Trimming took off 3 bases at V and 0 bases at J, with 13 bases between the two ends. Per germline, CDR1 MNHNS and CDR2 SASEGT. The CDR3 is 16 amino acids. The CDR3 loop is CASSELSGTSTDTQYF. In nucleotides, the CDR3 is TGTGCCAGCAGTGAGCTGAGCGGAACTAGCACAGATACGCAGTATTTT.